This T cell receptor beta chain was identified during a study of blood T cell repertoires in COVID-19. Source study methods: Scientists estimated how many nucleated cells there were by amplifying reference gene primers. Sequenced by immunoSEQ multiplex PCR; TCRdb stores in-frame clones only, minus some. For V, J and clone size, that table is used; D and trimming come from the DNA. The table shows about 400,000 clones, with 87% occurring only once. Cohorts were assigned according to the clinical history that participants reported. The V gene lost 3 bases and the J gene lost 2 bases, with 10 bases spanning the gap. The CDR3 loop spans 16 amino acids. Germline assignment: CDR1 KGHDR and CDR2 SFDVKD.

The chain carries TRBV24-1 and TRBJ2-6, with a possible D match to TRBD2 (6 bases). This receptor was identified in a woman under 30 with acute COVID-19. Sequenced material: PBMCs or T cells enriched from blood (not recorded which). The CDR3 sequence: CATSDLGGTGANVLTF. The CDR3 DNA reads as TGTGCCACCAGTGATCTTGGGGGGACTGGGGCCAACGTCCTGACTTTC.